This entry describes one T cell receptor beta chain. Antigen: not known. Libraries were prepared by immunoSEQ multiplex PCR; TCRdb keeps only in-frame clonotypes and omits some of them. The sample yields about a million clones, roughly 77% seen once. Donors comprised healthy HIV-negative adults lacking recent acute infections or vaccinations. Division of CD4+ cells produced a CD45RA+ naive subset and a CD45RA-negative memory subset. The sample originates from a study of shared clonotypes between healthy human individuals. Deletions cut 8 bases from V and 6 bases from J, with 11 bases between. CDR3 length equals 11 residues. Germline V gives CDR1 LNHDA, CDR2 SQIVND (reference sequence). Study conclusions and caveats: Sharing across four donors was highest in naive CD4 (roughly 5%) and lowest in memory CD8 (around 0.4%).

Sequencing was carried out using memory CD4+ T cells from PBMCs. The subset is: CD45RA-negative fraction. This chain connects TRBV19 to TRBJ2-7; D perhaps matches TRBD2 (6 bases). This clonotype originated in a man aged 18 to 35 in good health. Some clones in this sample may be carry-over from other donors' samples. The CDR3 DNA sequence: TGTGCCAGTGCGGAGGGCCGCGAGCAGTACTTC. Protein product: CASAEGREQYF.